One sample yielded the 9 T cell receptor beta chains listed below, sequenced in a study of blood T cell repertoires in COVID-19. Repertoires were generated with immunoSEQ multiplex PCR, while TCRdb's copy carries only in-frame clones and drops some. The sample has 250,000 to 300,000 clones; around nine tenths are singletons. Sequencing was performed on peripheral blood. These receptors were obtained from a woman aged 55-70 years with acute or convalescent COVID-19.

The J gene is TRBJ1-2, the V gene TRBV7-2; D possibly corresponds to TRBD1 (6 bases). Trimming cost V 3 bases and J 7 bases, with 15 bases left between them. Looked up from germline, CDR1 is SGHTA and CDR2 is FQGNSA. The CDR3 loop spans 14 amino acids. Here the CDR3 reads CASSFGQGMAGYTF. The DNA for the CDR3 is TGTGCCAGCAGCTTCGGGCAGGGGATGGCTGGCTACACCTTC. Filled out from reference TRBV7-2 and TRBJ1-2, the complete variable domain reads GAGVSQSPSNKVTEKGKDVELRCDPISGHTALYWYRQSLGQGLEFLIYFQGNSAPDKSGLPSDRFSAERTGGSVSTLTIQRTQQEDSAVYLCASSFGQGMAGYTFGSGTRLTVV.

This clone was seen a single time. This chain uses TRBV5-1 with TRBJ1-1; 7 bases map to TRBD1. After removal of 4 bases from V and 3 bases from J, the junction contained 9 bases not matched to a gene. CDR3 length: 15 residues. Per germline, CDR1 SGHRS and CDR2 YFSETQ. The CDR3 loop is CASSAETGMYTEAFF. CDR3 DNA: TGCGCCAGCAGCGCGGAGACAGGGATGTACACTGAAGCTTTCTTT.

The chain has TRBV10-3 and TRBJ1-5, with no clear D. Trimming stripped 4 bases from V and 1 base from J, with 5 bases between. The germline V gene has CDR1 ENHRY and CDR2 SYGVKD. The CDR3 is 13 amino acids. CDR3 amino acids: CAISAGSNQPQHF. In DNA, the CDR3 is TGTGCCATCAGTGCGGGAAGCAATCAGCCCCAGCATTTT.

V is TRBV7-8 and J is TRBJ2-1; no clear D. The V gene's germline CDR1 is SGHVS and CDR2 FQNEAQ. This CDR3 comprises 11 residues. V lost 4 bases and J 9 bases, leaving 7 bases between the germline ends. The CDR3 reads CASSSRGEQFF. In DNA, the CDR3 is TGTGCCAGCAGCTCGCGTGGTGAGCAGTTCTTC.

The chain combines TRBV6-6 with TRBJ2-1, with TRBD2 matching over 15 bases. Germline V CDR1 and CDR2: MNHNY, SVGAGI (reference sequence). Germline trimming cut 5 bases from V and 1 base from J; bases unmatched to any gene: 9. There are 19 residues in the CDR3. This CDR3 is CASSPRGLAGGLSYNEQFF. The CDR3 DNA reads as TGTGCCAGCAGTCCCCGGGGACTAGCGGGGGGCCTGTCCTACAATGAGCAGTTCTTC.

This clone was observed once. CDR3 nucleotides: TGTGCCAGCAGCCGACCGGGAGGCAATCAGCCCCAGCATTTT. Protein sequence: CASSRPGGNQPQHF. The V call is TRBV28, the J call TRBJ1-5; D unclear. Germline loops: CDR1 MDHEN, CDR2 SYDVKM. Trimming took 6 bases from V and 2 from J, leaving 11 bases between them. This CDR3 is 14 amino acids long.

This rearrangement joins TRBV19 to TRBJ1-6; no definite D call. CDR1 is LNHDA, CDR2 SQIVND, per germline (reference sequence). Trimming cost V 3 bases and J 0 bases, with 12 bases left between them. The CDR3 runs 17 residues. CDR3 residues: CASSMQVSSSYNSPLHF. Here the CDR3 DNA reads TGTGCCAGTAGTATGCAGGTTTCGAGCTCCTATAATTCACCCCTCCACTTT.

The rearrangement uses TRBV4-2 and TRBJ2-2; the match to TRBD1 covers 7 bases. Trimming took 0 bases from V and 6 from J; bases not matched to a gene: 7. Germline V gene sequence: CDR1 LGHNA, CDR2 YNFKEQ. The CDR3 spans 16 residues. CDR3: CASSQDIGGQAGELFF. DNA of the CDR3: TGTGCCAGCAGCCAAGATATTGGAGGACAGGCCGGGGAGCTGTTTTTT.

The genes are TRBV6-5 and TRBJ2-3, with TRBD2 matching over 9 bases. CDR3 length equals 16 residues. Germline CDR1 and CDR2: MNHEY and SVGAGI. V dropped 0 bases and J dropped 2; count of bases not matched to a gene: 3. The CDR3 protein is CASSYSAGGNTDTQYF. CDR3 sequence (DNA): TGTGCCAGCAGTTACTCTGCGGGGGGGAACACAGATACGCAGTATTTT.